The entry below describes one T cell receptor (beta chain). What it recognizes is unknown. The data derive from a study of cytomegalovirus exposure and HLA in healthy donors. Germline CDR1 MDHEN, CDR2 SYDVKM. There are 17 residues in the CDR3. Unmatched junction bases numbered 11, after V lost 5 bases and J lost 9 bases. Researchers ran the PCR with 60 Vbeta and 13 Jbeta primers. Produced via immunoSEQ multiplex PCR; TCRdb's table is partial and in-frame only. The table records about 190,000 clones, 75% to 90% of them present only once. Findings and caveats of the study: Researchers reported from a later analysis that most CMV-associated TCR beta chains appeared HLA-restricted. Cytomegalovirus association was listed for under 200 TCR beta chains. For TCR beta chains, V- and J-gene trimming was later linked to a missense DCLRE1C variant. Clonal expansion was found to be greater in HLA-associated TCR beta chains than in equally common others in a later analysis.

This chain connects TRBV28 to TRBJ2-3; TRBD2 matches at 16 bases. This clonotype was sampled from a man aged 35 to 55 in good health and CMV-seropositive. Material for sequencing was PBMCs. DNA of the CDR3: TGTGCCAGCAGTCCTCCGGGACTAGCGGGGGGGGGAGGGACGCAGTATTTT. Translating gives CASSPPGLAGGGGTQYF.